This TCR beta chain stems from a study of blood T cell repertoires in COVID-19. Germline lookup yields CDR1 SNHLY and CDR2 FYNNEI. The CDR3 length is 14 residues. V lost 4 bases, J lost 0 bases, and 9 bases lay in between. TCRdb keeps only in-frame clones here, not all; method: immunoSEQ multiplex PCR. The sample carries a few hundred thousand clones, 87% recorded once. A single count supports this clone. Within the sample, other DNA sequences also encode this same CDR3. Ages ranged from 18 to 89 years, with residence in about two dozen US areas. This rearrangement joins TRBV2 to TRBJ1-1; D gene unclear. Specimen: PBMCs or T cells enriched from blood (not recorded which). The origin of this receptor is a woman in her late teens or twenties who had recovered from COVID-19. Written as DNA, the CDR3 is TGTGCCAGCAGTGTCGGAGGCATGAACACTGAAGCTTTCTTT. As protein: CASSVGGMNTEAFF.